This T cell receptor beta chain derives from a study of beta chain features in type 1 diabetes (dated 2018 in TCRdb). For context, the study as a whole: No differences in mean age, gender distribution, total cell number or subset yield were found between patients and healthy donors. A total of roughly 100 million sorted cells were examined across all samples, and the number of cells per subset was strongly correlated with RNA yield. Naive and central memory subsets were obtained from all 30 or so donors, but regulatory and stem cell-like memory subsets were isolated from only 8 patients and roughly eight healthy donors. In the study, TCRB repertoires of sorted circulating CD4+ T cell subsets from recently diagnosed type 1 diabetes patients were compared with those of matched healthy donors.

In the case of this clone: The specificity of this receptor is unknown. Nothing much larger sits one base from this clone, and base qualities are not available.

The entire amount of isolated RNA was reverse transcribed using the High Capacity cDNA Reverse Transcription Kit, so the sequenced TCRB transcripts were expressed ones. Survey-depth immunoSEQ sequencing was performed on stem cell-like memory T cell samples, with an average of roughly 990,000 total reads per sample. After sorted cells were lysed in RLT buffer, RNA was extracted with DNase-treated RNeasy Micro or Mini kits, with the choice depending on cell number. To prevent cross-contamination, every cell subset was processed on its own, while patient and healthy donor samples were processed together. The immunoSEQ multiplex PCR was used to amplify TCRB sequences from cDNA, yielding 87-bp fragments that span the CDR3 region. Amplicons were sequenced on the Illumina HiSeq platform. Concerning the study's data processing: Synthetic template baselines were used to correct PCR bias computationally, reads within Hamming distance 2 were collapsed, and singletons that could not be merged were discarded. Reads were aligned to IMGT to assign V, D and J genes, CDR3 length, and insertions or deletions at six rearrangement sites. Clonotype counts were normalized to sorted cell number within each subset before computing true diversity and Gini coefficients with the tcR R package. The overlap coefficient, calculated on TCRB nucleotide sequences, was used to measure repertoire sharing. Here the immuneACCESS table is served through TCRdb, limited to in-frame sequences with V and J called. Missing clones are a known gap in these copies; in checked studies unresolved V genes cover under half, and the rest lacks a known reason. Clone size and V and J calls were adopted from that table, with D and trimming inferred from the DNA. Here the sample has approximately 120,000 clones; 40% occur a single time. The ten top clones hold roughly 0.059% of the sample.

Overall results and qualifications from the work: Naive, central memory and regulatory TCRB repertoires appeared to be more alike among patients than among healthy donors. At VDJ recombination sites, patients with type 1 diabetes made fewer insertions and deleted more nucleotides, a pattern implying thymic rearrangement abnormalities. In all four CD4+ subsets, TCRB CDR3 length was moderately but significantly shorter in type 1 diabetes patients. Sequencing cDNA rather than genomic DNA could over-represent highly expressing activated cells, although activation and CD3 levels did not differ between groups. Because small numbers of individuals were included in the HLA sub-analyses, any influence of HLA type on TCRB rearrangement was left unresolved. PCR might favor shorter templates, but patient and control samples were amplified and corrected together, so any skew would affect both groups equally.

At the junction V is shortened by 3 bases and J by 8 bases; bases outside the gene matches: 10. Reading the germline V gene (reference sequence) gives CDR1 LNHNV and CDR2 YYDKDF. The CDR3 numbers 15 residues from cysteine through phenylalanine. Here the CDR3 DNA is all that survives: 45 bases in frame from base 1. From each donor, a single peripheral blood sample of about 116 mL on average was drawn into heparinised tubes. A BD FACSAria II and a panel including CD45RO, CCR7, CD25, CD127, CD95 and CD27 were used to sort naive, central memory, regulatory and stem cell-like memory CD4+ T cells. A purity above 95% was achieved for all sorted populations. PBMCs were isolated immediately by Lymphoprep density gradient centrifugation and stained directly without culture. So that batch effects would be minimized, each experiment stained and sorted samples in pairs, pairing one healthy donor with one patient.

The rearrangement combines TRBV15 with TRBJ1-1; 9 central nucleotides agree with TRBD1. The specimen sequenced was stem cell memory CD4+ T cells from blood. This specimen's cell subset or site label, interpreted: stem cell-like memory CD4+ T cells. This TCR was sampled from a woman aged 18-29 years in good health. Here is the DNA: TGTGCCACCAGCAGGTCTCCCGGGACAGGGTACGAAGCTTTCTTT. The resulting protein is CATSRSPGTGYEAFF.